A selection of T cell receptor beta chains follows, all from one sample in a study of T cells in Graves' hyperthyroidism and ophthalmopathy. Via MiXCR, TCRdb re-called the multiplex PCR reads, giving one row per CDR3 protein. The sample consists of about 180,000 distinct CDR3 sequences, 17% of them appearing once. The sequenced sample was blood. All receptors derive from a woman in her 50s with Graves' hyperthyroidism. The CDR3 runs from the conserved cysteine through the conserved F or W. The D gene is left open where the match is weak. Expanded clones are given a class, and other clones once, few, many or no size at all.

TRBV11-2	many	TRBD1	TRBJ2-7	TGTGCCAGCAGCTTAGTAGGACGTATCGAGGGGGCCAACTCCTACGAGCAGTACTTC	CASSLVGRIEGANSYEQYF
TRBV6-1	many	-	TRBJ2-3	TGTGCCAGCAGACGGACGATCAACACAGATACGCAGTATTTT	CASRRTINTDTQYF
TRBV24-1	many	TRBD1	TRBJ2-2	TGTGCCACCAGTGACGCGCCGCGACAGGGCGCCACCGGGGAGCTGTTTTTT	CATSDAPRQGATGELFF
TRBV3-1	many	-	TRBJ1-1	TGTGCCAGCAGCTATCACGGGGCAGGGGCTAGCACTGAAGCTTTCTTT	CASSYHGAGASTEAFF
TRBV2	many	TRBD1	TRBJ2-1	TGTGCCAGCCGGACAGGAAGGGTCAATGAGCAGTTCTTC	CASRTGRVNEQFF
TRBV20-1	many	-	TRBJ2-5	TGCAGTGCTAGAGATCGGGTCGGGCCATTCCAGACCCAGTACTTC	CSARDRVGPFQTQYF
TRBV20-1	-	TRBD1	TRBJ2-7	TGCAGTGCTAGAGATCGCCAGGGGGTCTACGAGCAGTACTTC	CSARDRQGVYEQYF
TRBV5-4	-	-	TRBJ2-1	TGTGCCAGCCACTCAGGACAGTTCTCCTACAATGAGCAGTTCTTC	CASHSGQFSYNEQFF
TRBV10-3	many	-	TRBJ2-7	TGTGCCATCAGTGGAGGGGGAGCGCAGTACTTC	CAISGGGAQYF
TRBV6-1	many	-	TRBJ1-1	TGTGCCAGCAGGCTCACGGGTTCCCTGAACACTGAAGCTTTCTTT	CASRLTGSLNTEAFF
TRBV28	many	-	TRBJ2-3	TGTGCCAGCACTCTTGGCGAGGGAGAGCAGTATTTT	CASTLGEGEQYF
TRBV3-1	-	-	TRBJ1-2	TGTGCCAGCAGCCAAGATGACGGGAACTATGGCTACACCTTC	CASSQDDGNYGYTF
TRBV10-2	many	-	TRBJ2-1	TGCGCCAGCAGTGGCTTGGACAGCTACAATGAGCAGTTCTTC	CASSGLDSYNEQFF
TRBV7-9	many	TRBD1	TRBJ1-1	TGTGCCAGCAACCAGGGGGGTGGGTCTATGAGGACTGAAGCTTTCTTT	CASNQGGGSMRTEAFF
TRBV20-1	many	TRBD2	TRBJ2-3	TGCAGTGCGAGGAGGCGGGGGGCCGGAGATACGCAGTATTTT	CSARRRGAGDTQYF
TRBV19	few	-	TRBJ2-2	TGTGCCAGTAGTATCGATCCGGGAGTACCGAACACCGGGGAGCTGTTTTTT	CASSIDPGVPNTGELFF
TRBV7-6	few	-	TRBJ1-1	TGTGCCAGCAGCCGAGGAGGGACCCTGAACACTGAAGCTTTCTTT	CASSRGGTLNTEAFF
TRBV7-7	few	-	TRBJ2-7	TGTGCTAGCAGCCCCCCTGACAGCCACGAGCAGTACTTC	CASSPPDSHEQYF
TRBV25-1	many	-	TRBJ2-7	TGTGCCAGCAGTCCTGAGACAACGTCCCACGAGCAGTACTTC	CASSPETTSHEQYF
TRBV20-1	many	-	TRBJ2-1	TGCAGTGCTAGAGATCTTATATTGAGGCTGCGGCACAATGAGCAGTTCTTC	CSARDLILRLRHNEQFF
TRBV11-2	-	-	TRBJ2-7	TGTGCCAGCAGCTTAGGGCCCAGTCCCTACGAGCAGTACTTC	CASSLGPSPYEQYF
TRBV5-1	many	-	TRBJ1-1	TGCGCCACCAAGACAGGAATGAACACTGAAGCTTTCTTT	CATKTGMNTEAFF
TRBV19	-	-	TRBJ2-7	TGTGCCAGTAGTCCCGGGGCCACCTACGAGCAGTACTTC	CASSPGATYEQYF
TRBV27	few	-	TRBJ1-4	TGTGCCAGCAGAAAACTGGAGACTAATGAAAAACTGTTTTTT	CASRKLETNEKLFF
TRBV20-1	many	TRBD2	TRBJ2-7	TGCAGTGCTAGACATTTGGCTAGCGGGGGGGCCTTCTACGAGCAGTACTTC	CSARHLASGGAFYEQYF
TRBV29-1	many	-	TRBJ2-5	TGCAGCGTTGGTCAACTGGGGTTGGGGCAAGAGACCCAGTACTTC	CSVGQLGLGQETQYF
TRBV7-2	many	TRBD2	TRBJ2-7	TGTGCCAGCAGCTTCCCGGGGGGAGCGGAAACCTACGAGCAGTACTTC	CASSFPGGAETYEQYF
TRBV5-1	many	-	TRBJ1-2	TGCGCCAGCAGCTTAGGGGAGTACTATGGCTACACCTTC	CASSLGEYYGYTF
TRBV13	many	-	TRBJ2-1	TGTGCCAGCAGCTCACGGGACGACGGCAATGAGCAGTTCTTC	CASSSRDDGNEQFF
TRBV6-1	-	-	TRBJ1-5	TGTGCCAGCCGCACCGCTAACCAGCCCCAGCATTTT	CASRTANQPQHF
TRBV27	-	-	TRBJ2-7	TGTGCCAGCAGTCCGTACACAGGGAGGATTTCCGAGCAGTACTTC	CASSPYTGRISEQYF
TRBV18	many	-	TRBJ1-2	TGTGCCAGCTCACCTACGTACCCTAACTATGGCTACACCTTC	CASSPTYPNYGYTF
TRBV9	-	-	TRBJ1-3	TGTGCCAGCAGCAGGACGGCAGGGAGGGGATCTGGAAACACCATATATTTT	CASSRTAGRGSGNTIYF
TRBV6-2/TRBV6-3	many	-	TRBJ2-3	TGTGCCAGCAGTTTGAACTTTCGGGTCAGCACAGATACGCAGTATTTT	CASSLNFRVSTDTQYF
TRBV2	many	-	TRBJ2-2	TGTGCCAGCCTGCCAGGGAGGAACACCGGGGAGCTGTTTTTT	CASLPGRNTGELFF
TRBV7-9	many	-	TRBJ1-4	TGTGCCAGCAGCTTACCAGCAACTAATGAAAAACTGTTTTTT	CASSLPATNEKLFF
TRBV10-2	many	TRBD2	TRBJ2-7	TGCGCCAGCTCCACTAGCGGGGGCTCCTACGAGCAGTACTTC	CASSTSGGSYEQYF
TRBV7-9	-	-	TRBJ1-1	TGTGCCAGCGCCCATATGACCACTGAAGCTTTCTTT	CASAHMTTEAFF
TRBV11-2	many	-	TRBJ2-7	TGTGCCAGCAGCCCAGAGACCCCTTCGACAGGCGACGTCCACGAGCAGTACTTC	CASSPETPSTGDVHEQYF
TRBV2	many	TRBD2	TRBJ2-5	TGTGCCAGCAGTCGCCGGGGACTAGCGGTGGAGACCCAGTACTTC	CASSRRGLAVETQYF
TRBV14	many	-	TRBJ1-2	TGTGCCAGCAGCCCGCGGACGGCCCATGGCTACACCTTC	CASSPRTAHGYTF
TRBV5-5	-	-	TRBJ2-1	TGTGCCAGCAGCCTACTCGCCGGGTCAGCACCTAATGAGCAGTTCTTC	CASSLLAGSAPNEQFF
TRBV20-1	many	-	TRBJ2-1	TGCAGTGCTAGGGGCAGGGGACCCTACAATGAGCAGTTCTTC	CSARGRGPYNEQFF
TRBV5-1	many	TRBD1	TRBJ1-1	TGCGCCAGCAGCTCAGGACAGGGGAGCACTGAAGCTTTCTTT	CASSSGQGSTEAFF